This is a list of T cell receptor beta chains from one sample in a study of shared clonotypes between healthy human individuals. Only in-frame clones appear in the TCRdb table, and some are missing; sequencing was by immunoSEQ multiplex PCR. The sample shows around 600,000 clones, roughly 98% of them seen only once. Sequencing used naive CD8+ T cells sorted from blood. These receptors all come from a man under 40 in good health. The CDR3 runs from the conserved cysteine through the conserved F or W. The D gene is left open where the match is weak. Where a row states a size, it is once, few, many or the class of an expanded clone; other rows omit it.

j_gene,abundance,len,d_gene,v_gene,CDR3nt,CDR3aa
TRBJ1-5,NA,15,NA,TRBV7-8,TGTGCCAGCAGCCCGGGACATCTTAGCAATCAGCCCCAGCATTTT,CASSPGHLSNQPQHF
TRBJ2-1,NA,11,TRBD1,TRBV11-2,TGTGCCGGCCGGACAGGGAATGAGCAGTTCTTC,CAGRTGNEQFF
TRBJ2-5,NA,18,TRBD2,TRBV7-7,TGTGCCAGCAGCTACCGCCTCTTGGTGGGACTAGCGGGAGCGGACCAGTACTTC,CASSYRLLVGLAGADQYF
TRBJ2-7,few,13,TRBD2,TRBV4-1,TGCGCCAGCAGCCAAGGGACTAGTTACGAGCAGTACTTC,CASSQGTSYEQYF
TRBJ1-2,once,15,NA,TRBV18,TGTGCCAGCTCACCACCGAACGGGGAGGTCCGTGGCTACACCTTC,CASSPPNGEVRGYTF
TRBJ2-7,NA,15,NA,TRBV10-3,TGTGCCATCAGTGCAGTCCTCGGGAGCTCCTACGAGCAGTACTTC,CAISAVLGSSYEQYF
TRBJ1-1,NA,11,NA,TRBV5-1,TGCGCCAGCAGCTTGTCCGGCGAAGCTTTCTTT,CASSLSGEAFF
TRBJ2-3,NA,16,TRBD1,TRBV19,TGTGCCAGTAGTATTGTCAGGACAGGGGGCGCAGATACGCAGTATTTT,CASSIVRTGGADTQYF
TRBJ2-4,NA,14,NA,TRBV2,TGTGCCAGCATCGGTGGGCACCTTATAAACATTCAGTACTTC,CASIGGHLINIQYF
TRBJ2-1,NA,14,NA,TRBV29-1,TGCAGCGTTGCTTTAGCAGGAGTGCTAAATGAGCAGTTCTTC,CSVALAGVLNEQFF
TRBJ2-1,NA,13,NA,TRBV14,TGTGCCAGCAGCCCCCGCCTAGGCAATGAGCAGTTCTTC,CASSPRLGNEQFF
TRBJ2-3,NA,10,NA,TRBV11-2,TGTGCCAGCAGCTTAGGAACGCAGTATTTT,CASSLGTQYF
TRBJ2-3,once,17,TRBD2,TRBV6-1,TGTGCCAGCAGTGAGCAAGGGACTAGCTATCGCACAGATACGCAGTATTTT,CASSEQGTSYRTDTQYF